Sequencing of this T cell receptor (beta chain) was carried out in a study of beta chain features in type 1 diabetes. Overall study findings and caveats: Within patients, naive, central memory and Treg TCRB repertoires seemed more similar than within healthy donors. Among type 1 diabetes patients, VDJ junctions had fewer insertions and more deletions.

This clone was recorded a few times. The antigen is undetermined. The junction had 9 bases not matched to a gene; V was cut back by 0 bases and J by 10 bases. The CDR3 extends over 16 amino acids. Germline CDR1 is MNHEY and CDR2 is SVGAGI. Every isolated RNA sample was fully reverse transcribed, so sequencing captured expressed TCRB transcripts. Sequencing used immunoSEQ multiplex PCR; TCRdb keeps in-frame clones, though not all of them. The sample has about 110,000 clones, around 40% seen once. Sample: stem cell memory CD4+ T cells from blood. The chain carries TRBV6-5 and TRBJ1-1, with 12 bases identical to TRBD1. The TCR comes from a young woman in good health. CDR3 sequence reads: CASSYSLGDRGRGAFF. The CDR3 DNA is TGTGCCAGCAGTTACTCCCTCGGGGACAGGGGGCGCGGAGCTTTCTTT.